A selection of T cell receptor beta chains follows, all from one sample in a study of cytomegalovirus exposure and HLA in healthy donors. Clones were read by immunoSEQ multiplex PCR, and TCRdb kept only the in-frame ones, dropping some. Of 100,000 to 120,000 clones in the sample, about 80% were seen once. Material: PBMCs. Receptors originate from a woman aged 55-69 years in good health and CMV-seropositive. CDR3s include the opening cysteine and the closing phenylalanine or tryptophan. Each record gives: J gene, clone size, D gene, V gene, CDR3 DNA, CDR3 protein. A D gene is named only where the DNA matches it firmly. Some rows have no size entry. The others give once, few or many, or a class for an expanded clone.

>TRBJ2-3|.|TRBD1|TRBV27
TGTGCCAGCAGGGATTGGGACAGGGGTCGGGATACGCAGTATTTT
CASRDWDRGRDTQYF
>TRBJ1-6|.|.|TRBV10-3
TGTGCCATCAGTGAGTCGTCCGTGACAGGTCATAATTCACCCCTCCACTTT
CAISESSVTGHNSPLHF
>TRBJ2-7|.|TRBD2|TRBV9
TGTGCCGCCCCACGAGCGGGAGGGCCCTACGAGCAGTACTTC
CAAPRAGGPYEQYF
>TRBJ2-7|.|.|TRBV15
TGTGCCACCAGCAGAGATGCCCGGGAGTGGCCCTACGAGCAGTACTTC
CATSRDAREWPYEQYF
>TRBJ1-5|.|.|TRBV18
TGTGCCAGCTCACCAAACTTAAATCAGCCCCAGCATTTT
CASSPNLNQPQHF
>TRBJ2-2|.|TRBD2|TRBV5-1
TGCGCCAGCAGCTTGGGATATGGCGGGAGGCTCTCCGGGGAGCTGTTTTTT
CASSLGYGGRLSGELFF
>TRBJ2-7|.|.|TRBV19
TGTGCCAGTAGTATCGATGCGGGCAGGTCCTACGAGCAGTACTTC
CASSIDAGRSYEQYF
>TRBJ1-2|.|TRBD1|TRBV6-1
TGTGCCAGCAGGTCGGGACAGGTGCGCTATGGCTACACCTTC
CASRSGQVRYGYTF
>TRBJ1-4|.|.|TRBV19
TGTGCCAGTAGTTTACAGGTCTCGTTTGGAGAAAAACTGTTTTTT
CASSLQVSFGEKLFF
>TRBJ1-4|.|TRBD1|TRBV18
TGTGCCAGCTCACCGACAGGGCAAGGCGAAAAACTGTTTTTT
CASSPTGQGEKLFF
>TRBJ1-3|.|TRBD1|TRBV5-1
TGCGCCAGCAACCCCGGGACAGGCAGCTCTGGAAACACCATATATTTT
CASNPGTGSSGNTIYF
>TRBJ2-1|.|.|TRBV4-1
TGCGCCAGCAGCCGACTCCAAACCCCGGGAGCCAGAAATGAGCAGTTCTTC
CASSRLQTPGARNEQFF
>TRBJ1-5|.|TRBD1|TRBV19
TGTGCCAGTAGGTCAACAGGGGCTACCAATCAGCCCCAGCATTTT
CASRSTGATNQPQHF
>TRBJ2-2|.|TRBD2|TRBV7-9
TGTGCCAGCAGCTTAGTCGCTAGCGGATACACCGGGGAGCTGTTTTTT
CASSLVASGYTGELFF
>TRBJ1-2|.|TRBD1|TRBV6-7
TGTGCCAGCAGTCACCCTTGGGGACAGGGGGCGTCCCATGGCTACACCTTC
CASSHPWGQGASHGYTF
>TRBJ2-7|.|.|TRBV5-1
TGCGCCAGCAGCTTTGTGGGGGCTAGGGAGCAGTACTTC
CASSFVGAREQYF
>TRBJ1-1|.|.|TRBV27
TGTGCCAGCAACCAAGGGGCCCTGAACACTGAAGCTTTCTTT
CASNQGALNTEAFF
>TRBJ2-5|.|TRBD1|TRBV19
TGTGCCAGTAGTCAGGGACAGAGGGAGACCCAGTACTTC
CASSQGQRETQYF
>TRBJ1-3|.|.|TRBV4-1
TGCGCCAGCAGCCAAGGAACAGGCTTCCAGTACTCTGGAAACACCATATATTTT
CASSQGTGFQYSGNTIYF
>TRBJ1-2|.|TRBD1|TRBV9
TGTGCCAGCACCCACCATAGGACAGGGGGTTCTTCTAACTATGGCTACACCTTC
CASTHHRTGGSSNYGYTF
>TRBJ2-7|.|TRBD2|TRBV6-6
TGTGCCAGCAGTCCCGGGACTATCTACGAGCAGTACTTC
CASSPGTIYEQYF
>TRBJ2-7|.|TRBD2|TRBV28
TGTGCCAGCAGTTTATTGGGGGGGAACCAACCCTACGAGCAGTACTTC
CASSLLGGNQPYEQYF
>TRBJ2-1|once|TRBD2|TRBV9
TGTGCCAGCACCCCTCGACTAGCGGTCTACAATGAGCAGTTCTTC
CASTPRLAVYNEQFF
>TRBJ1-2|once|.|TRBV5-1
TGCGCCAGCAGCCGGGATACCCGGAGATATATTTCCCCCAGCTATGGCTACACCTTC
CASSRDTRRYISPSYGYTF
>TRBJ2-3|.|TRBD2|TRBV9
TGTGCCAGCAGCGTAGCCCACCGACTGCGGGAGGGACCTCCGCGGGGGCAGTATTTT
CASSVAHRLREGPPRGQYF
>TRBJ1-1|few|TRBD1|TRBV6-1
TGTGCCAGCAGTGTGGGCAGGGGGCTTTATAGCACTGAAGCTTTCTTT
CASSVGRGLYSTEAFF
>TRBJ2-1|few|TRBD2|TRBV14
TGTGCCAGCAGCCCCCCCCAGGGGTACAGACTAGCGGGAGGGCGGTTTGAGCAGTTCTTC
CASSPPQGYRLAGGRFEQFF
>TRBJ2-5|once|TRBD2|TRBV5-1
TGCGCCAGCAGCACCGGCCTAGCGGGAGGGTCCCTTTCGGAGACCCAGTACTTC
CASSTGLAGGSLSETQYF
>TRBJ2-7|few|TRBD1|TRBV5-5
TGTGCCAGCAGCAGAGAAGCCGGGACAGGAGTCTCCTACGAGCAGTACTTC
CASSREAGTGVSYEQYF
>TRBJ1-1|.|.|TRBV7-6
TGTGCCAGCAGCTGGAGGGACGGTGAAGCTTTCTTT
CASSWRDGEAFF
>TRBJ1-1|.|TRBD1|TRBV27
TGTGCCAGCAGTTTAGCCACAGGGGGAAACACTGAAGCTTTCTTT
CASSLATGGNTEAFF
>TRBJ1-2|many|TRBD1|TRBV2
TGTGCCAGCAGTGAAGAGGCAGGGGGCTATGGCTACACCTTC
CASSEEAGGYGYTF